Listed below are T cell receptor beta chains from one sample, sequenced in a study of liver allograft versus peripheral blood T cells. TCRdb re-called the reads with MiXCR, one entry per CDR3 protein. The table shows some 10,000 distinct CDR3 sequences, with approximately 19% occurring only once. Source of these receptors: a human patient who had a liver transplant. Part of the T cells may come from the graft donor. Each CDR3 is given with its conserved first and last residue.

v_call: TRBV18; j_call: TRBJ1-6; cdr3_aa: CASSGGNNSPLHF
v_call: TRBV28; j_call: TRBJ1-1; cdr3_aa: CASPLKGKLPNPNTEAFF
v_call: TRBV28; j_call: TRBJ1-2; cdr3_aa: CASSTPDRGNYGYTF
v_call: TRBV13; j_call: TRBJ1-3; cdr3_aa: CASSRKGGNTIYF
v_call: TRBV6-2/TRBV6-3; j_call: TRBJ2-5; cdr3_aa: CASSMNRGAETQYF
v_call: TRBV18; j_call: TRBJ2-2; cdr3_aa: CASSPLPGQGGSGELFF
v_call: TRBV10-3; j_call: TRBJ2-7; cdr3_aa: CAIRDSPYEQYF
v_call: TRBV13; j_call: TRBJ2-3; cdr3_aa: CASSLRWRGQTRDTQYF
v_call: TRBV6-1; j_call: TRBJ1-5; cdr3_aa: CASSLTIDQPQHF
v_call: TRBV27; j_call: TRBJ2-7; cdr3_aa: CASSLSGQELPRNF
v_call: TRBV14; j_call: TRBJ2-5; cdr3_aa: CASSHGETQYF
v_call: TRBV9; j_call: TRBJ1-3; cdr3_aa: CASSHRGVFGGNTIYF
v_call: TRBV28; j_call: TRBJ2-3; cdr3_aa: CASSTPNTDTQYF
v_call: TRBV6-2/TRBV6-3; j_call: TRBJ2-7; cdr3_aa: CASSPTSYEQYF
v_call: TRBV28; j_call: TRBJ2-1; cdr3_aa: CASVGYHYNEQFF
v_call: TRBV9; j_call: TRBJ2-1; cdr3_aa: CASSVYSGPTNEQFF
v_call: TRBV25-1; j_call: TRBJ1-2; cdr3_aa: CASSGNPGQGIYGYTF
v_call: TRBV7-9; j_call: TRBJ2-7; cdr3_aa: CASIGTGGNEQYF
v_call: TRBV12-3/TRBV12-4; j_call: TRBJ2-1; cdr3_aa: CASSSSRETAEQFF
v_call: TRBV28; j_call: TRBJ2-5; cdr3_aa: CASSGAGANQETQYF
v_call: TRBV12-3/TRBV12-4; j_call: TRBJ2-3; cdr3_aa: CASSFASGSGLDTQYF
v_call: TRBV6-1; j_call: TRBJ2-7; cdr3_aa: CASSEAVAVSYEQYF
v_call: TRBV13; j_call: TRBJ1-1; cdr3_aa: CASSLGGAVNTEAFF
v_call: TRBV20-1; j_call: TRBJ1-2; cdr3_aa: CSARRQGTLINYGYTF
v_call: TRBV7-9; j_call: TRBJ2-5; cdr3_aa: CASSLADQETQYF
v_call: TRBV7-9; j_call: TRBJ1-4; cdr3_aa: CASSSYQEANEKLFF
v_call: TRBV19; j_call: TRBJ1-2; cdr3_aa: CASSWATENYGYTF
v_call: TRBV20-1; j_call: TRBJ1-2; cdr3_aa: CSALDRGGGYTF
v_call: TRBV9; j_call: TRBJ2-7; cdr3_aa: CASSPRTGQGAGEQYF
v_call: TRBV9; j_call: TRBJ2-1; cdr3_aa: CASSVVGRSAYNEQFF
v_call: TRBV28; j_call: TRBJ1-3; cdr3_aa: CASSLLHFSGNTIYF
v_call: TRBV10-3; j_call: TRBJ2-7; cdr3_aa: CAIRRAGEVYEQYF
v_call: TRBV10-3; j_call: TRBJ1-2; cdr3_aa: CAISESKGEGYTF
v_call: TRBV30; j_call: TRBJ2-5; cdr3_aa: CAWSVPGAKSETQYF
v_call: TRBV30; j_call: TRBJ2-3; cdr3_aa: CAWSLGGTDTQYF
v_call: TRBV29-1; j_call: TRBJ2-7; cdr3_aa: CSASGTSGYEQYF
v_call: TRBV12-3/TRBV12-4; j_call: TRBJ2-7; cdr3_aa: CASSFGSSGNYEQYF
v_call: TRBV5-6; j_call: TRBJ1-1; cdr3_aa: CASSLGGASNTEAFF
v_call: TRBV20-1; j_call: TRBJ2-3; cdr3_aa: CSASKGVGGHPGTQYF
v_call: TRBV12-3/TRBV12-4; j_call: TRBJ2-2; cdr3_aa: CASSVTGNTGELFF
v_call: TRBV5-4; j_call: TRBJ2-3; cdr3_aa: CASSLYGQGITDTQYF
v_call: TRBV6-2/TRBV6-3; j_call: TRBJ2-7; cdr3_aa: CASTNRGRGDEQYF
v_call: TRBV18; j_call: TRBJ2-7; cdr3_aa: CASSPGQSSGQYF
v_call: TRBV6-1; j_call: TRBJ1-3; cdr3_aa: CASTRGGPSSGNTIYF
v_call: TRBV28; j_call: TRBJ2-6; cdr3_aa: CASSPRPGANVLTF
v_call: TRBV11-3; j_call: TRBJ2-3; cdr3_aa: CASSPGGKEADTQYF
v_call: TRBV7-8; j_call: TRBJ2-1; cdr3_aa: CASSPRDRGYNEQFF
v_call: TRBV24-1; j_call: TRBJ2-4; cdr3_aa: CATSAPGQGAAKNIQYF
v_call: TRBV15; j_call: TRBJ2-7; cdr3_aa: CATSRDLGTAIYEQYF
v_call: TRBV19; j_call: TRBJ2-7; cdr3_aa: CARPFQNRGPYEQYF
v_call: TRBV6-6; j_call: TRBJ2-3; cdr3_aa: CASSYNPGQGKRTDTQYF
v_call: TRBV6-5; j_call: TRBJ2-2; cdr3_aa: CASSYPTGAGTGELFF
v_call: TRBV29-1; j_call: TRBJ2-3; cdr3_aa: CSAETGGLGTQYF
v_call: TRBV28; j_call: TRBJ1-5; cdr3_aa: CVSRESNQPQHF
v_call: TRBV12-3/TRBV12-4; j_call: TRBJ1-1; cdr3_aa: CASSEYLNTEAFF
v_call: TRBV10-3; j_call: TRBJ1-5; cdr3_aa: CAISPEGGSNQPQHF
v_call: TRBV19; j_call: TRBJ1-1; cdr3_aa: CASSIRHLNTEAFF
v_call: TRBV20-1; j_call: TRBJ1-6; cdr3_aa: CSARRGPNSYNSPLHF
v_call: TRBV5-6; j_call: TRBJ2-7; cdr3_aa: CASSPGTPDNYEQYF
v_call: TRBV6-1; j_call: TRBJ2-5; cdr3_aa: CASERQGQETQYF